A single sample gave rise to the 32 T cell receptor beta chains below, sequenced in a study of shared clonotypes between healthy human individuals. Clones were sequenced by immunoSEQ multiplex PCR, and TCRdb holds only the in-frame ones, with some missing. This table holds about 2.4 million clones, over 85% found once. The sample comprised naive CD4+ T cells sorted from blood. Subset defined: CD45RA+ positively selected. These receptors were taken from a man younger than 35 in good health.

This chain joins TRBV7-2 and TRBJ2-1; a possible D gene is TRBD1 (6 bases). Per the germline V gene, CDR1 is SGHTA and CDR2 is FQGNSA. The CDR3 length is 14 residues. Trimming pared 5 bases from V and 8 bases from J, leaving 16 bases between. Here the CDR3 DNA reads TGTGCCAGCAGCCCCCGGCAGGGGAGTTATGAGCAGTTCTTC. Residues: CASSPRQGSYEQFF.

This clone was recorded a few times. The chain joins TRBV7-9 to TRBJ2-7, with D possibly TRBD2 on 5 matching bases. The germline V gene encodes CDR1 SEHNR and CDR2 FQNEAQ (reference sequence). V lost 1 base, J lost 12 bases, and 13 bases lay in between. CDR3 size: 12 residues. This CDR3 is CASSLDRGGLYF. In nucleotides, the CDR3 is TGTGCCAGCAGCTTAGATCGGGGTGGTTTGTACTTC. The full variable domain, with the rest looked up from reference TRBV7-9 and TRBJ2-7, is DTGVSQNPRHKITKRGQNVTFRCDPISEHNRLYWYRQTLGQGPEFLTYFQNEAQLEKSRLLSDRFSAERPKGSFSTLEIQRTEQGDSAMYLCASSLDRGGLYFGPGTRLTVT.

V usage is TRBV5-6 and J usage is TRBJ1-1, with D possibly matching TRBD1 (5 bases). Germline CDR1 SGHDT, CDR2 YYEEEE. V was trimmed by 0 bases and J by 0 bases, leaving 15 bases between them. This CDR3 contains 17 residues. This CDR3 is CASSLEGSWGMNTEAFF. The CDR3 DNA reads TGTGCCAGCAGCTTGGAGGGCAGTTGGGGCATGAACACTGAAGCTTTCTTT.

The J gene is TRBJ2-7, the V gene TRBV5-5; D is perhaps TRBD2 (7 bases). V was shortened by 0 bases and J by 2 bases, with 12 bases between the two germline ends. The length of the CDR3 is 15 residues. Germline V gene sequence: CDR1 SGHKS, CDR2 YYEKEE (reference sequence). The CDR3 DNA reads TGTGCCAGCAGCTTGGAGGGGGGGCAGGCCTACGAGCAGTACTTC. Protein product: CASSLEGGQAYEQYF. The full variable domain, with the rest looked up from reference TRBV5-5 and TRBJ2-7, is DAGVTQSPTHLIKTRGQQVTLRCSPISGHKSVSWYQQVLGQGPQFIFQYYEKEERGRGNFPDRFSARQFPNYSSELNVNALLLGDSALYLCASSLEGGQAYEQYFGPGTRLTVT.

The rearrangement joins TRBV5-1 to TRBJ2-3; no clear D gene. The CDR3 has 16 amino acids. V gave up 0 bases and J gave up 0 bases, with 11 bases separating them. Germline CDR1 SGHRS, CDR2 YFSETQ. The DNA for the CDR3 is TGCGCCAGCAGCTTGGGTCCGGGCCGGAGCACAGATACGCAGTATTTT. Encoded protein: CASSLGPGRSTDTQYF.

This clone came up once. The rearrangement links TRBV27 to TRBJ1-1; D gene ambiguous. In germline, CDR1 is MNHEY, CDR2 SMNVEV (reference sequence). The germline V and J ends were trimmed by 1 base and 1 base, with 10 bases remaining between them. The CDR3 covers 15 residues. The DNA for the CDR3 is TGTGCCAGCAGTTTATTCGGCAGGAAGAACACTGAAGCTTTCTTT. It translates to CASSLFGRKNTEAFF.

The chain combines TRBV4-1 with TRBJ1-1; 8 nucleotides agree with TRBD1. CDR3 length: 18 residues. Germline V gene data show CDR1 as MGHRA and CDR2 as YSYEKL. Trimming at V came to 4 bases and at J to 11 bases, leaving 24 bases not matched to a gene. The CDR3 nucleotides read TGCGCCAGCAGCCCCCGAGACAGGGGCAATATACTTAGGATGGAGGCTTTCTTT. Protein sequence: CASSPRDRGNILRMEAFF.

The chain recombines TRBV6-8 with TRBJ2-2; 11 bases map to TRBD2. Germline V gene data show CDR1 as MNHGY and CDR2 as SAAAGT. Germline trimming cut 2 bases from V and 5 bases from J; bases unmatched to any gene: 10. The CDR3 is 18 amino acids. The CDR3 DNA is TGTGCCAGCAGTTACCTTCCGGGACTAGCGGAGGAGACCGGGGAGCTGTTTTTT. It translates to CASSYLPGLAEETGELFF.

The J gene is TRBJ2-7, the V gene TRBV6-1; D is unresolved. V lost 6 bases to trimming and J lost 3 bases, with 15 bases between them. The CDR3 covers 14 residues. Germline V gene lookup returns CDR1 MNHNS and CDR2 SASEGT. In DNA, the CDR3 is TGTGCCAGCAGCCCGGACGGCCAGATCTACGAGCAGTACTTC. It is translated as CASSPDGQIYEQYF.

The chain carries TRBV28 and TRBJ1-6; D uncertain. Trimming stripped 9 bases from V and 0 bases from J, with 15 bases between. CDR3 length: 16 residues. From germline, CDR1 is MDHEN and CDR2 SYDVKM. The DNA for the CDR3 is TGTGCCAGTAAAAAGGGTAGGAGCTCCTATAATTCACCCCTCCACTTT. Translating gives CASKKGRSSYNSPLHF. Variable domain in full (rest from reference TRBV28 and TRBJ1-6): DVKVTQSSRYLVKRTGEKVFLECVQDMDHENMFWYRQDPGLGLRLIYFSYDVKMKEKGDIPEGYSVSREKKERFSLILESASTNQTSMYLCASKKGRSSYNSPLHFGNGTRLTVT.

The rearrangement uses TRBV7-2 and TRBJ2-2; no clear D gene. The CDR3 covers 15 residues. The V gene's germline CDR1 is SGHTA and CDR2 FQGNSA. With 2 bases removed from V and 5 bases from J, the gap between germline ends came to 12 bases. CDR3 loop: CASSLRPAGTGELFF. The CDR3, as DNA: TGTGCCAGCAGCTTACGACCTGCTGGTACCGGGGAGCTGTTTTTT.

This clone occurred a few times. J is TRBJ2-7 and V is TRBV5-4, with 7 bases identical to TRBD2. The CDR3 runs 17 residues. Germline CDR1 is SGHNT and CDR2 is YYREEE (reference sequence). The V segment lost 1 base and the J segment 7 bases; nucleotides outside the gene matches: 17. The CDR3 region is CASSLSSGGGSFREQYF. The CDR3 region has the DNA TGTGCCAGCAGCTTGTCCTCTGGGGGAGGGTCCTTTAGGGAGCAGTACTTC.

J is TRBJ1-2 and V is TRBV21-1. TRBV21-1 is tagged as a pseudogene. The CDR3 is made up of 14 amino acids. The CDR3 DNA reads TGTGCCAGCAGCGTAGCAGGCCGGGGGGATGGCTACACCTTC. Its translation is CASSVAGRGDGYTF.

V gene TRBV9 combines with J gene TRBJ1-4, with a possible D match to TRBD1 (5 bases). The CDR3 consists of 16 residues. CDR1 SGDLS and CDR2 YYNGEE come from the germline V gene. Trimming left V 0 bases short and J 4 bases short, with 13 bases between. The CDR3 spells CASSVGETAGNEKLFF. The CDR3 nucleotides read TGTGCCAGCAGCGTAGGAGAGACAGCTGGTAATGAAAAACTGTTTTTT.

This clone was seen just once. This rearrangement joins TRBV7-8 to TRBJ2-5; the D call may be TRBD1 or TRBD2 (6 bases each). Germline lookup yields CDR1 SGHVS and CDR2 FQNEAQ. V shed 0 bases and J shed 5 bases, with 13 bases lying between them. The CDR3 runs to 15 residues. In DNA, the CDR3 is TGTGCCAGCAGCTTAGCCGGGGGCGGTGGGGAGACCCAGTACTTC. Protein sequence: CASSLAGGGGETQYF.

This rearrangement joins TRBV4-1 to TRBJ1-1; 8 bases agree with TRBD1. Trimming at V came to 4 bases and at J to 0 bases, leaving 13 bases not matched to a gene. There are 18 residues in the CDR3. Germline CDR1 MGHRA, CDR2 YSYEKL. The CDR3: CASSLPPDRERVNTEAFF. The CDR3 nucleotides are TGCGCCAGCAGCCTCCCCCCGGACAGGGAAAGGGTGAACACTGAAGCTTTCTTT.

Concerning this clone itself: Other DNA variants within this sample encode the same CDR3. The genes are TRBV5-1 and TRBJ2-7; TRBD1 aligns across 7 bases. J lost 2 bases, V lost 0 bases, and 2 bases had no gene match. Germline V CDR1 and CDR2: SGHRS, YFSETQ. This CDR3 region has 14 residues. CDR3 sequence: CASSLVTGPYEQYF. Written as DNA, the CDR3 is TGCGCCAGCAGCTTGGTGACAGGGCCCTACGAGCAGTACTTC.

The rearrangement joins TRBV9 to TRBJ2-1; TRBD2 agrees at 13 bases. CDR3 size: 15 residues. CDR1 is SGDLS, CDR2 YYNGEE, per germline. V dropped 5 bases and J dropped 4; count of bases not matched to a gene: 3. CDR3 amino acids: CASSPGLAGYNEQFF. DNA for the CDR3: TGTGCCAGCAGTCCGGGACTAGCGGGGTACAATGAGCAGTTCTTC. The whole variable domain, remainder taken from reference TRBV9 and TRBJ2-1, is DSGVTQTPKHLITATGQRVTLRCSPRSGDLSVYWYQQSLDQGLQFLIQYYNGEERAKGNILERFSAQQFPDLHSELNLSSLELGDSALYFCASSPGLAGYNEQFFGPGTRLTVL.

The DNA for the CDR3 is TGCAGCGTAAACAGGGGAGGGAACACTGAAGCTTTCTTT. Amino acid sequence: CSVNRGGNTEAFF. V is TRBV29-1 and J is TRBJ1-1, with 7 bases lining up with TRBD1. Trimming cost V 6 bases and J 1 base; bases outside gene matches: 5. The CDR3 contains 13 residues. Germline values: CDR1 SQVTM, CDR2 ANQGSEA.

The V gene is TRBV18, the J gene TRBJ1-5; 9 nucleotides align to TRBD1. CDR1 is KGHSH and CDR2 is LQKENI in the germline V gene. J gave up 8 bases and V 3 bases, and 2 bases lay outside the gene matches. The CDR3 is made up of 13 amino acids. Here the CDR3 DNA reads TGTGCCAGCTCACCGGGACAGGGAGAGCCCCAGCATTTT. Its translation: CASSPGQGEPQHF.

The chain joins TRBV5-1 to TRBJ1-2; 8 nucleotides align to TRBD1. J was trimmed by 3 bases and V by 3 bases; bases with no gene match: 7. This CDR3 spans 15 amino acids. Germline V CDR1 and CDR2: SGHRS, YFSETQ. The CDR3 DNA reads as TGCGCCAGCAGCTCGTGGGCGACAGGGGACTATGGCTACACCTTC. It codes for CASSSWATGDYGYTF.

This clone is a singleton in its sample. The chain uses TRBV13 and TRBJ2-5, with 8 bases lining up with TRBD2. The CDR3 runs 17 residues. The junction had 9 bases not matched to a gene; V was cut back by 3 bases and J by 0 bases. Germline lookup yields CDR1 PRHDT and CDR2 FYEKMQ (reference sequence). CDR3 nucleotide sequence: TGTGCCAGCAGCTTGTCGTATAGGCGGGAGGACCAAGAGACCCAGTACTTC. Its protein is CASSLSYRREDQETQYF.

V usage is TRBV5-1 and J usage is TRBJ1-3, with D perhaps TRBD1 (5 bases). CDR1 is SGHRS and CDR2 is YFSETQ in the germline V gene. Between the trimmed V and J ends, which lost 0 bases and 7 bases, there was a span of 11 bases. This CDR3 has 14 residues. CDR3 bases: TGCGCCAGCAGCTTGGCCGGCAGGGATAACACCATATATTTT. Translated: CASSLAGRDNTIYF.

V and J are TRBV6-6 and TRBJ2-3; 13 nucleotides align to TRBD2. Germline lookup yields CDR1 MNHNY and CDR2 SVGAGI (reference sequence). Losses at the gene ends were 2 bases for V and 11 bases for J; bases not matched to a gene: 7. The CDR3 has 15 residues. The CDR3, as DNA: TGTGCCAGCAGTTACACGGGACTAGCGGGATTAGGGCAGTATTTT. Its protein product is CASSYTGLAGLGQYF.

This chain connects TRBV6-6 to TRBJ2-2, with D tentatively TRBD1 or TRBD2 (5 bases each). Germline CDR1 MNHNY, CDR2 SVGAGI (reference sequence). V dropped 5 bases and J dropped 4 bases, with 14 bases sitting between them. The CDR3 runs to 15 residues. In nucleotides, the CDR3 is TGTGCCAGCAGTGCCCCCGGGACGAGCACCGGGGAGCTGTTTTTT. It encodes CASSAPGTSTGELFF.

This chain uses TRBV29-1 with TRBJ1-5; 11 positions match TRBD1. Germline assignment: CDR1 SQVTM and CDR2 ANQGSEA. This CDR3 has 15 amino acids. Germline trimming cut 4 bases from V and 4 bases from J; bases unmatched to any gene: 6. CDR3 protein: CSVAPGTGGNQPQHF. The CDR3 bases are TGCAGCGTTGCCCCCGGGACAGGGGGAAATCAGCCCCAGCATTTT.

To note about this clone: This sample includes further DNA sequences coding for the same CDR3. The chain is built from TRBV5-1 and TRBJ2-3, with D uncertain. The germline V gene has CDR1 SGHRS and CDR2 YFSETQ. V was clipped by 0 bases and J by 2 bases, with 10 bases between them. The CDR3 totals 15 residues. The CDR3 bases are TGCGCCAGCAGCTTGGGCGGACCTAACACAGATACGCAGTATTTT. Its translation: CASSLGGPNTDTQYF.

CDR3 sequence reads: CASSLAGLLEEAFF. As DNA, the CDR3 is TGTGCCAGCAGTTTGGCAGGGCTATTAGAAGAAGCTTTCTTT. The chain carries TRBV7-8 and TRBJ1-1, with D tentatively TRBD1 (5 bases). V dropped 6 bases and J dropped 8 bases, with 19 bases sitting between them. The CDR3 extends over 14 amino acids. The germline gives CDR1 SGHVS, CDR2 FQNEAQ. Drawing the rest from reference TRBV7-8 and TRBJ1-1, the complete variable domain is GAGVSQSPRYKVAKRGQDVALRCDPISGHVSLFWYQQALGQGPEFLTYFQNEAQLDKSGLPSDRFFAERPEGSVSTLKIQRTQQEDSAVYLCASSLAGLLEEAFFGQGTRLTVV.

V is TRBV14 and J is TRBJ1-2; 7 nucleotides align to TRBD1. CDR3 length: 13 amino acids. Germline CDR1 and CDR2: SGHDN and FVKESK. V shed 3 bases and J 7 bases; nucleotides not matched to a gene: 5. The CDR3 sequence: CASSHNTGVGYTF. CDR3 DNA sequence: TGTGCCAGCAGCCATAATACAGGGGTTGGCTACACCTTC.

This clone is a singleton in its sample. The chain links TRBV10-1 to TRBJ2-2, with a possible D match to TRBD1 (6 bases). Trimming removed 8 bases from V and 4 bases from J, with 11 bases in between. This CDR3 comprises 13 residues. Germline V gene data show CDR1 as WNHNN and CDR2 as SYGVQD (reference sequence). CDR3 region: CASRQEFTGELFF. The CDR3 DNA reads as TGCGCCAGCCGACAGGAGTTCACCGGGGAGCTGTTTTTT.

This chain uses TRBV21-1 with TRBJ1-3. TRBV21-1 constitutes a pseudogene. The length of the CDR3 is 16 residues. In DNA form, the CDR3 reads TGTGCCAGCAGCCTCCGACGAAATATCGGGCGGAACACCATATATTTT. It specifies CASSLRRNIGRNTIYF.

In this sample, this clone turned up once. J is TRBJ1-1 and V is TRBV7-8; 11 nucleotides agree with TRBD1. The length of the CDR3 is 15 residues. Germline V gene data show CDR1 as SGHVS and CDR2 as FQNEAQ. After removal of 0 bases from V and 7 bases from J, the junction contained 4 bases not matched to a gene. As DNA, the CDR3 is TGTGCCAGCAGCTTAGCCTGGACAGGGGGCGGTGAAGCTTTCTTT. It encodes CASSLAWTGGGEAFF.